Below are 20 T cell receptor beta chains sequenced from a single sample in a study of T cells in Graves' hyperthyroidism and ophthalmopathy. Amplified TCR beta CDR3 regions derived from RNA transcripts. A first-round RT-PCR of the TCR CDR3 used the HTBI primer set. TCRdb called the multiplex PCR reads again in MiXCR, with one record for every CDR3 protein. The sample carries hundreds of thousands of distinct CDR3 sequences, 15% to 20% recorded once. Sequencing input: blood. All receptors come from a woman aged 55-69 years with Graves' ophthalmopathy.

J is TRBJ2-5 and V is TRBV4-1; D remains ambiguous. CDR3 length equals 14 residues. Germline V lookup: CDR1 MGHRA, CDR2 YSYEKL. With 1 base removed from V and 9 bases from J, the gap between germline ends came to 15 bases. The CDR3, as DNA: TGCGCCAGCAGCCAAGTCTCTCAGTATGTGGCCCAGTACTTC. Translated: CASSQVSQYVAQYF.

The sample holds a few counts of this clonotype. The rearrangement uses TRBV19 and TRBJ2-1; D is possibly TRBD1 or TRBD2 (5 bases each). This CDR3 is 13 amino acids long. Germline V CDR1 and CDR2: LNHDA, SQIVND (reference sequence). V lost 5 bases and J 4 bases, leaving 9 bases between the germline ends. The CDR3 DNA reads TGTGCCAGTAGTCAGGGAGATTACAATGAGCAGTTCTTC. This codes for CASSQGDYNEQFF.

The rearrangement uses TRBV6-1 and TRBJ1-4, with a tentative D call TRBD1 (5 bases). V lost 6 bases, J lost 8 bases, and 19 bases lay in between. The CDR3 is 15 residues long. CDR1 and CDR2 from the germline V gene are MNHNS and SASEGT. CDR3 bases: TGTGCCAGCAGCAGAGACAGTCGGTTTGGAGAAAAACTGTTTTTT. Residues: CASSRDSRFGEKLFF.

This clonotype has more than one count but fewer than ten. The CDR3 DNA is TGTGCCAGTAGTATAGGGCTTTGGCCGAACACTGAAGCTTTCTTT. Amino acid sequence: CASSIGLWPNTEAFF. The V gene is TRBV19, the J gene TRBJ1-1, with D hard to call. Germline loops: CDR1 LNHDA, CDR2 SQIVND (reference sequence). CDR3 length equals 15 residues. Trimming left V 1 base short and J 1 base short, with 10 bases between.

V gene TRBV2 combines with J gene TRBJ1-6; D possibly corresponds to TRBD1 (6 bases). Per germline, CDR1 SNHLY and CDR2 FYNNEI. The CDR3 length is 15 residues. Trimming took 5 bases from V and 10 from J, leaving 18 bases between them. CDR3: CASSRGAAQGSPLHF. The CDR3 DNA reads as TGTGCCAGCAGTAGGGGGGCAGCGCAGGGGTCACCCCTCCACTTT.

This clonotype was recorded many times. V and J are TRBV3-1 and TRBJ1-6, with 9 bases identical to TRBD1. Germline CDR1 reads LGHDT; CDR2 reads YNNKEL (reference sequence). This CDR3 comprises 15 residues. V lost 4 bases and J lost 8; bases outside the gene matches: 6. The CDR3 reads CASSPYRDRDSPLHF. The CDR3, as DNA: TGTGCCAGCAGCCCCTATAGGGACAGGGATTCACCCCTCCACTTT.

This clonotype was recorded a few times. The chain employs TRBV19 and TRBJ2-1; possibly TRBD2 for D (5 bases). This CDR3 has 16 residues. The ends were cut back, 3 bases at V and 4 bases at J, with 16 bases in the middle. The germline CDR1 and CDR2 sequences are LNHDA and SQIVND (reference sequence). CDR3 region: CASSILHSREYNEQFF. Here the CDR3 DNA reads TGTGCCAGTAGTATCTTACATTCGAGGGAATACAATGAGCAGTTCTTC.

This clonotype was seen more than once but under ten times. The chain links TRBV4-2 to TRBJ1-2; D not certain. V lost 4 bases and J lost 1, with 19 bases in between. This CDR3 region has 17 residues. The germline gives CDR1 LGHNA, CDR2 YNFKEQ. The CDR3 region has the DNA TGTGCCAGCAGCCCAGCTTCGAAGAGCCTACGTAACTATGGCTACACCTTC. Its protein is CASSPASKSLRNYGYTF.

CDR3: CASSFSRLNTGELFF. For the CDR3, the DNA is TGTGCCAGCAGCTTTAGTCGGCTGAACACCGGGGAGCTGTTTTTT. The chain carries TRBV5-6 and TRBJ2-2; no reliable D call. CDR3 length equals 15 residues. Germline loops: CDR1 SGHDT, CDR2 YYEEEE. Between the trimmed V and J ends, which lost 2 bases and 1 base, there was a span of 9 bases.

This clonotype was seen many times. This rearrangement joins TRBV12-3 or TRBV12-4 to TRBJ2-7, with 9 bases identical to TRBD1. The V and J ends lost 6 bases and 5 bases, in that order; junction bases with no gene match: 8. This CDR3 contains 14 residues. Here the CDR3 DNA reads TGTGCCAGCAGCCGACAGGGGGGTTACAACGAGCAGTACTTC. As protein: CASSRQGGYNEQYF.

In its sample, this clonotype was seen many times. The chain employs TRBV12-3 or TRBV12-4 and TRBJ2-5; D is unresolved. This CDR3 is built from 11 residues. The V end was cut by 5 bases, the J end by 5 bases, with 6 bases between. CDR3 loop: CASSPDETQYF. Written as DNA, the CDR3 is TGTGCCAGCAGTCCGGACGAGACCCAGTACTTC.

This clonotype has ten or more counts. The J gene is TRBJ1-2, the V gene TRBV28; TRBD1 aligns across 9 bases. The trim removed 8 bases at V and 6 bases at J, leaving 10 bases unmatched. In germline, CDR1 is MDHEN, CDR2 SYDVKM. The CDR3 contains 14 residues. The CDR3 here is CASGREGQGNGYTF. The CDR3 coding sequence is TGTGCCAGCGGAAGAGAGGGACAGGGTAATGGCTACACCTTC.

The chain couples TRBV19 to TRBJ2-5; weak D call: TRBD2 (5 bases). V was pared by 4 bases and J by 3 bases, with 9 bases between. CDR3 length: 13 residues. Germline CDR1 reads LNHDA; CDR2 reads SQIVND (reference sequence). DNA for the CDR3: TGTGCCAGTAGTAGAGGGCCGGAAGAGACCCAGTACTTC. Protein product: CASSRGPEETQYF.

This clonotype appeared many times. This chain connects TRBV7-2 to TRBJ1-5, with a weak D call TRBD1 (5 bases). V was trimmed by 3 bases and J by 1 base, leaving 13 bases between them. The germline V gene encodes CDR1 SGHTA and CDR2 FQGNSA. CDR3 length: 16 amino acids. The CDR3 loop reads CASSLGPGASNQPQHF. The CDR3 coding sequence is TGTGCCAGCAGCTTGGGCCCCGGGGCGAGCAATCAGCCCCAGCATTTT. The full variable domain, rest sourced from reference TRBV7-2 and TRBJ1-5, is GAGVSQSPSNKVTEKGKDVELRCDPISGHTALYWYRQSLGQGLEFLIYFQGNSAPDKSGLPSDRFSAERTGGSVSTLTIQRTQQEDSAVYLCASSLGPGASNQPQHFGDGTRLSIL.

This clonotype was detected only once. The chain recombines TRBV24-1 with TRBJ2-5, with TRBD1 matching 9 bases. From germline, CDR1 is KGHDR and CDR2 SFDVKD. The CDR3 runs 15 residues. Trimming removed 7 bases from V and 5 bases from J; junction bases left unmatched: 10. The CDR3 is CATRGAADRGETQYF. The CDR3 DNA is TGTGCCACCAGGGGGGCGGCGGACAGGGGCGAGACCCAGTACTTC.

This clonotype was recorded many times. The V and J genes are TRBV9 and TRBJ2-1, with 12 bases that match TRBD1. The junction had 4 bases not matched to a gene; V was cut back by 2 bases and J by 7 bases. Germline V gene data show CDR1 as SGDLS and CDR2 as YYNGEE. The CDR3 runs 15 residues. The CDR3 here is CASSVRDRGPNEQFF. The CDR3 DNA reads TGTGCCAGCAGCGTCCGGGACAGGGGGCCTAATGAGCAGTTCTTC.

This clonotype was counted ten times or more. For the CDR3, the DNA is TGTGCCAGCAGTGAAGACAATGAGCAGTTCTTC. Protein: CASSEDNEQFF. This sequence joins TRBV2 and TRBJ2-1; D is unclear. V lost 1 base, J lost 5 bases, and 0 bases lay in between. Germline CDR1 SNHLY, CDR2 FYNNEI. The CDR3 extends over 11 amino acids.

This clonotype was counted at least ten times. V gene TRBV7-2 combines with J gene TRBJ2-1; 10 bases line up with TRBD2. This CDR3 contains 15 residues. The trim removed 7 bases at V and 6 bases at J, leaving 9 bases unmatched. In germline, CDR1 is SGHTA, CDR2 FQGNSA. In DNA form, the CDR3 reads TGTGCCAGCAACCCGGGACTAGCGATTGGCAATGAGCAGTTCTTC. The encoded protein is CASNPGLAIGNEQFF.

This clonotype was seen only a few times. The chain carries TRBV9 and TRBJ2-2, with D perhaps TRBD1 (6 bases). V lost 1 base, J lost 4 bases, and 8 bases lay in between. The CDR3 runs 14 residues. Germline V gene lookup returns CDR1 SGDLS and CDR2 YYNGEE. This chain's CDR3 is CASSVRGGTGELFF. The CDR3 DNA is TGTGCCAGCAGCGTACGAGGGGGCACCGGGGAGCTGTTTTTT.

This clonotype has only a few counts. The chain is built from TRBV6-1 and TRBJ1-6, with TRBD1 identical over 8 bases. The CDR3 has 15 amino acids. Germline CDR1 is MNHNS and CDR2 is SASEGT. The V gene end was trimmed by 2 bases and the J gene end by 8 bases; junction bases not matched to a gene: 5. CDR3 nucleotides: TGTGCCAGCAGTGAAATTCAGGGGGCGGATTCACCCCTCCACTTT. It yields the protein CASSEIQGADSPLHF.